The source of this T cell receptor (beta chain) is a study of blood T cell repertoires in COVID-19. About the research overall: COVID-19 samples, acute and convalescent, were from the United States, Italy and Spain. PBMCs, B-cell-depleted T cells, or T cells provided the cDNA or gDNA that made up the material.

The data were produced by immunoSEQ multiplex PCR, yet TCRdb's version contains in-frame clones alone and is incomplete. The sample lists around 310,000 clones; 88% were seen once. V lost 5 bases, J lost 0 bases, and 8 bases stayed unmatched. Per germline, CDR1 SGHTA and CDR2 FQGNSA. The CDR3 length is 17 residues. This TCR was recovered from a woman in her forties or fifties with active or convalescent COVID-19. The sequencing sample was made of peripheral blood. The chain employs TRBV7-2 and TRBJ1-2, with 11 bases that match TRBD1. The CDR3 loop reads CASSPRTGGPANYGYTF. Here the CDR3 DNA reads TGTGCCAGCAGCCCCAGGACAGGGGGCCCAGCTAACTATGGCTACACCTTC. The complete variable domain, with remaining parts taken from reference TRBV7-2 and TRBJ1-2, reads GAGVSQSPSNKVTEKGKDVELRCDPISGHTALYWYRQSLGQGLEFLIYFQGNSAPDKSGLPSDRFSAERTGGSVSTLTIQRTQQEDSAVYLCASSPRTGGPANYGYTFGSGTRLTVV.